This T cell receptor beta chain was identified in a study of blood T cell repertoires in COVID-19. CDR1 MDHEN and CDR2 SYDVKM come from the germline V gene. The CDR3 length is 14 residues. V lost 8 bases to trimming and J lost 3 bases, with 14 bases between them. The assay was immunoSEQ multiplex PCR, and TCRdb's table has in-frame clones only and misses some. The repertoire has about 140,000 clones, more than 85% of them found once; the top ten carry about 5.8%. V usage is TRBV28 and J usage is TRBJ1-5; no clear D gene. Sequencing was done on a sample of peripheral blood. The TCR originated in a human donor in a cohort sampled during active COVID-19. In DNA, the CDR3 is TGTGCCAGCCATCGGAGGGCGGTCAATCAGCCCCAGCATTTT. Translating it yields CASHRRAVNQPQHF.